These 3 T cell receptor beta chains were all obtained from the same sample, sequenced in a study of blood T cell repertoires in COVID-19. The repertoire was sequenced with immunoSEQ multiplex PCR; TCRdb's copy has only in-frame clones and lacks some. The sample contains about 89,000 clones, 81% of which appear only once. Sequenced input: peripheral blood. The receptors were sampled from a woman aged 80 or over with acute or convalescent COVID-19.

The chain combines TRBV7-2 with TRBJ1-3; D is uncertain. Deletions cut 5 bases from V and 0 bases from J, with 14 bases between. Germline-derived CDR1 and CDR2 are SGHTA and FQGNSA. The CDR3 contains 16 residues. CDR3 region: CASSPFREGSGNTIYF. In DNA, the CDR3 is TGTGCCAGCAGCCCGTTTCGGGAGGGCTCTGGAAACACCATATATTTT.

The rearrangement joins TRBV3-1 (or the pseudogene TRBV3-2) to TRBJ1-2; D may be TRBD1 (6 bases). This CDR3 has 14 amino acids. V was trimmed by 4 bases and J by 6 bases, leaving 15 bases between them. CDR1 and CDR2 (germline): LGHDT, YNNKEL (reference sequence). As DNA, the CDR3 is TGTGCCAGCAGCCGGGGGCCTTGGGGTAATGGCTACACCTTC. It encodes CASSRGPWGNGYTF.

CDR3 in DNA: TGCGCCAGCAGTCAATTTCTCGGAACAGTACAGGGATACTACAATGAGCAGTTCTTC. This translates into CASSQFLGTVQGYYNEQFF. The gene calls are TRBV23-1 and TRBJ2-1; tentatively, D is TRBD1 (6 bases). TRBV23-1 is identified as an open reading frame with a role that is uncertain. The CDR3 length is 19 residues. Trimming took 1 base from V and 3 from J, leaving 22 bases between them.